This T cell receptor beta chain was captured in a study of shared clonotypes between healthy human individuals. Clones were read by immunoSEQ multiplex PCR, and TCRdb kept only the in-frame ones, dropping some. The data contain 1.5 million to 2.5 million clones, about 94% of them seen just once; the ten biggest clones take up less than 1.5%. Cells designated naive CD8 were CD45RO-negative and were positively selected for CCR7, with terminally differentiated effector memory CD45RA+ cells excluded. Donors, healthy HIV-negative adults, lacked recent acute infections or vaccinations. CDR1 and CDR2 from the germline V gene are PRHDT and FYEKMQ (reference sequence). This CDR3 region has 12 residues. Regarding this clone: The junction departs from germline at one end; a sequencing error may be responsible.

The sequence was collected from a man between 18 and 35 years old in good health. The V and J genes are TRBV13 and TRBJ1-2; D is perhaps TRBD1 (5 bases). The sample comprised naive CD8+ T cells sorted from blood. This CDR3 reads CASSLLGVWGPF. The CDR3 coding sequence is TGTGCCAGCAGCTTACTAGGGGTTTGGGGACCTTTC. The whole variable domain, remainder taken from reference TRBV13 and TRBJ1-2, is AAGVIQSPRHLIKEKRETATLKCYPIPRHDTVYWYQQGPGQDPQFLISFYEKMQSDKGSIPDRFSAQQFSDYHSELNMSSLELGDSALYFCASSLLGVWGPFGSGTRLTVV.